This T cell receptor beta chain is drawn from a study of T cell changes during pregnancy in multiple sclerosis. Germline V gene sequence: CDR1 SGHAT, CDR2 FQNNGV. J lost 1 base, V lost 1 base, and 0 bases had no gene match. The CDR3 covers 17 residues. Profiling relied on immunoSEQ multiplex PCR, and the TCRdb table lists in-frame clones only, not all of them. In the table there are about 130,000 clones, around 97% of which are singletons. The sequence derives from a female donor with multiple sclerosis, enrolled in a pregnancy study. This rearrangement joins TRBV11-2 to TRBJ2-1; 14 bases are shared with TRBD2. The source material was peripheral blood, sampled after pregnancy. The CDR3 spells CASSLGTSGRSYNEQFF. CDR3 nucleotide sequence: TGTGCCAGCAGCTTAGGGACTAGCGGGAGGTCCTACAATGAGCAGTTCTTC.